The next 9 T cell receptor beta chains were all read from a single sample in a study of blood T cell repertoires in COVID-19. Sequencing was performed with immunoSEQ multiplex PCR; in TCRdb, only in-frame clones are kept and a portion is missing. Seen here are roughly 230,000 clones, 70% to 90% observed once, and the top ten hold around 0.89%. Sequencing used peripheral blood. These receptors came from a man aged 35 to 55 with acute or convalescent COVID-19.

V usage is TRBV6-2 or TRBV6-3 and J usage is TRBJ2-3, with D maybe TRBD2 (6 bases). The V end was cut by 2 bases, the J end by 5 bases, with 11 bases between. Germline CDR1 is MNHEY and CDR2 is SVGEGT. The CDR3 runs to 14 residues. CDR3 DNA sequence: TGTGCCAGCAGTTACGCGGGGACGGAAGATACGCAGTATTTT. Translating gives CASSYAGTEDTQYF.

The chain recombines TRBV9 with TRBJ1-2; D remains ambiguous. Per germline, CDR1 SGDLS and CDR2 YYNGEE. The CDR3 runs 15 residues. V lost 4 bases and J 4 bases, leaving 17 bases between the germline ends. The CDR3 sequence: CASSPRQLSAYGYTF. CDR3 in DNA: TGTGCCAGCAGCCCTCGACAACTCTCAGCCTATGGCTACACCTTC.

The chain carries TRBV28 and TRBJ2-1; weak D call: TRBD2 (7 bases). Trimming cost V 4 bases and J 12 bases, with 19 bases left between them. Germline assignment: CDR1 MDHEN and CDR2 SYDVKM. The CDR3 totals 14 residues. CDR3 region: CASSSPAGAMRQFF. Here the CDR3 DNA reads TGTGCCAGCAGTTCCCCCGCGGGGGCTATGCGGCAGTTCTTC.

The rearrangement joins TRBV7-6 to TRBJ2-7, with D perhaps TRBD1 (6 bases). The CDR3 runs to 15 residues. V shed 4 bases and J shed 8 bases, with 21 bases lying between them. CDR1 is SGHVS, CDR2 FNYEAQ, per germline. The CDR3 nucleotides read TGTGCCAGCAGCTCATCGACAGGATACTACGAGCAGCAGTACTTC. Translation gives CASSSSTGYYEQQYF.

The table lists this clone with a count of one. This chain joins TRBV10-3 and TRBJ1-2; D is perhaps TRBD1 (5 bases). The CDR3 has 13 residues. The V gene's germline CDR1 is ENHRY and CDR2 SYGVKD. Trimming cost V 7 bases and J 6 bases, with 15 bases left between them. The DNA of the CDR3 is TGTGCCATCACTTTCTCAGGGTGGGATGGCTACACCTTC. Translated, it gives CAITFSGWDGYTF.

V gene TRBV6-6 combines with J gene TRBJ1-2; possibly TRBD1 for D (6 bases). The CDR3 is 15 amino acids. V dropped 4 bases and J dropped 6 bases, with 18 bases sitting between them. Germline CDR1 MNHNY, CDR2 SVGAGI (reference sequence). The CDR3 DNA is TGTGCCAGCAGTTCCGGACAGATGGCCCCAGATGGCTACACCTTC. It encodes CASSSGQMAPDGYTF.

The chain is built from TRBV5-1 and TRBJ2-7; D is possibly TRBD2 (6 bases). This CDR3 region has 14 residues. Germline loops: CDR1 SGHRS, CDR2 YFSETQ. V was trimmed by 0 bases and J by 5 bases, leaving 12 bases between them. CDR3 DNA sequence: TGCGCCAGCAGCTTGGCTCTAGCGATCAACGAGCAGTACTTC. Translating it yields CASSLALAINEQYF.

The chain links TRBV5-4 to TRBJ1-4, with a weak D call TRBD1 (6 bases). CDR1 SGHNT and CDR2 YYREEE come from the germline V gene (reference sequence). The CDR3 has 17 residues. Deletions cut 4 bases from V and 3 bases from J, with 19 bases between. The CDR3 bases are TGTGCCAGCAGCCTCGGGGGGGCCCTGGGTTCTAATGAAAAACTGTTTTTT. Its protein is CASSLGGALGSNEKLFF.

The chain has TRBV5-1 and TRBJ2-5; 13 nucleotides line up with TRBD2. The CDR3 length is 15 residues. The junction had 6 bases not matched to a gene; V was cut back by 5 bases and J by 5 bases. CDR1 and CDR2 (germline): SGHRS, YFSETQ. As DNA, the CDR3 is TGCGCCAGCAGTTTGACTAGCGGGGGGCTTGAGACCCAGTACTTC. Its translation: CASSLTSGGLETQYF.